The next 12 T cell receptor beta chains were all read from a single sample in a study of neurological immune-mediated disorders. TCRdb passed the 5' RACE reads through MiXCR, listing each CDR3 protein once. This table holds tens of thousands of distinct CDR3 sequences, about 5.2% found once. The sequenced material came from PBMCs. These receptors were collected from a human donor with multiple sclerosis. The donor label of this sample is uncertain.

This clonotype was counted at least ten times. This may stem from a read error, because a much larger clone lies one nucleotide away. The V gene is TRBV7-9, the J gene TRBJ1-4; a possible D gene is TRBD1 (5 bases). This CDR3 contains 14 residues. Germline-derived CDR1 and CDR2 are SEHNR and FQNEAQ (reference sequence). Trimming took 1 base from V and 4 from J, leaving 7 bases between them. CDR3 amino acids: CASSLGQINEKLFF. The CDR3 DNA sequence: TGTGCCAGCAGCTTAGGACAGATTAATGAAAAACTGTTTTTT. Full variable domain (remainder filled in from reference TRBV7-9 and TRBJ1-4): DTGVSQNPRHKITKRGQNVTFRCDPISEHNRLYWYRQTLGQGPEFLTYFQNEAQLEKSRLLSDRFSAERPKGSFSTLEIQRTEQGDSAMYLCASSLGQINEKLFFGSGTQLSVL.

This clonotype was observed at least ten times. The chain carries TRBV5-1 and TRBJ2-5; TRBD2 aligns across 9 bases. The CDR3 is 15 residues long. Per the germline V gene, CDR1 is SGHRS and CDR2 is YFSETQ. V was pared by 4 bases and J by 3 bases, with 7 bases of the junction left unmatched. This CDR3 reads CASSPSRGGKETQYF. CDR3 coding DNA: TGCGCCAGCAGCCCATCGCGGGGGGGAAAAGAGACCCAGTACTTC. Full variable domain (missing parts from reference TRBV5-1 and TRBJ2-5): KAGVTQTPRYLIKTRGQQVTLSCSPISGHRSVSWYQQTPGQGLQFLFEYFSETQRNKGNFPGRFSGRQFSNSRSEMNVSTLELGDSALYLCASSPSRGGKETQYFGPGTRLLVL.

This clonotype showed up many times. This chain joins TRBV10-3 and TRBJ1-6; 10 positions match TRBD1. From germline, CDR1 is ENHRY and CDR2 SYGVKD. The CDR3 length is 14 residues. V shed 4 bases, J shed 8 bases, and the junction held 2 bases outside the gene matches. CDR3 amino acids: CAISGQGADSPLHF. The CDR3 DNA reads TGTGCCATCAGTGGACAGGGGGCCGATTCACCCCTCCACTTT.

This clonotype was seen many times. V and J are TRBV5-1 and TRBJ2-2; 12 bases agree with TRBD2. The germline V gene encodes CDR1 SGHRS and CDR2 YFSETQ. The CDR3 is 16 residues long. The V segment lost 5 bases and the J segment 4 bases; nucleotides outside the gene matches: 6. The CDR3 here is CASRPTSGGSTGELFF. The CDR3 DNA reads TGCGCCAGCAGACCTACTAGCGGGGGGAGCACCGGGGAGCTGTTTTTT.

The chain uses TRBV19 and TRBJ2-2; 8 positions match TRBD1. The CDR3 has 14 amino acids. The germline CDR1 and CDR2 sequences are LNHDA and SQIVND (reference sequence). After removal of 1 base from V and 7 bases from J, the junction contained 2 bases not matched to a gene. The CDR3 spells CASSIGQGFGELFF. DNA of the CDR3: TGTGCCAGTAGTATAGGACAGGGGTTCGGGGAGCTGTTTTTT. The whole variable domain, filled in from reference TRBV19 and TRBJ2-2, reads DGGITQSPKYLFRKEGQNVTLSCEQNLNHDAMYWYRQDPGQGLRLIYYSQIVNDFQKGDIAEGYSVSREKKESFPLTVTSAQKNPTAFYLCASSIGQGFGELFFGEGSRLTVL.

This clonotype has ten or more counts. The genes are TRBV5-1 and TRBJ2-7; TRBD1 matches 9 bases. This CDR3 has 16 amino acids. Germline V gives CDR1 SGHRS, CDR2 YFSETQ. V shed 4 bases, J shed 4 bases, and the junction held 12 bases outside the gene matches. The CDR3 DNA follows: TGCGCCAGCAGCGTAGCACCAGGACAGGGGACGTACGAGCAGTACTTC. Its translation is CASSVAPGQGTYEQYF.

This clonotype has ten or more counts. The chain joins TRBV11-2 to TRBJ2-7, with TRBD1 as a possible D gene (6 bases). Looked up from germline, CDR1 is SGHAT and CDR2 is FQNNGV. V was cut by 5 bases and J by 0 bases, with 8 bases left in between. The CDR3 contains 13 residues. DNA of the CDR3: TGTGCCAGCAGCAGACAGGCCTCCTACGAGCAGTACTTC. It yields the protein CASSRQASYEQYF.

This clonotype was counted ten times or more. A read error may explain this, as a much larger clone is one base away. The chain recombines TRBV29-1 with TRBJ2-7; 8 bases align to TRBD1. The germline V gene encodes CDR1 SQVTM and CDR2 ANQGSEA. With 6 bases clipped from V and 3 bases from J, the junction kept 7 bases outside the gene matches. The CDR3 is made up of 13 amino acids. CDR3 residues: CSVMTGANYEQYF. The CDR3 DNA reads TGCAGCGTGATGACAGGGGCAAACTACGAGCAGTACTTC.

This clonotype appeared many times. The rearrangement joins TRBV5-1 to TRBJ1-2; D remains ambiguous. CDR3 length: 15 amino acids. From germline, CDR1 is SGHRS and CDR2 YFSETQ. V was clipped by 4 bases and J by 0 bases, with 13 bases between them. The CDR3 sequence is CASSLTLIANYGYTF. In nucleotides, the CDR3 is TGCGCCAGCAGCCTCACGCTGATAGCTAACTATGGCTACACCTTC.

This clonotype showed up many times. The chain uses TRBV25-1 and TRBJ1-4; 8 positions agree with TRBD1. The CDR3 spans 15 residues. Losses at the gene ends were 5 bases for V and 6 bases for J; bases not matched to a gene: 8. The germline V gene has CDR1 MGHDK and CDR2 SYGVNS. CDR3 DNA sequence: TGTGCCAGCAGTCCCTTGGCAGGGGGCGATGAAAAACTGTTTTTT. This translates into CASSPLAGGDEKLFF.

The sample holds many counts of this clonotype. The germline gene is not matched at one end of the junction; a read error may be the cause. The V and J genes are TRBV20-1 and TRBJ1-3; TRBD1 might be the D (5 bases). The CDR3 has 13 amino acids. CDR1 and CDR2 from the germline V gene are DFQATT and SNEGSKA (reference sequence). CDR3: CSAGDRAGNTIYF. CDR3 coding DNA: TGCAGTGCTGGAGACAGAGCTGGAAACACCATATATTTT.

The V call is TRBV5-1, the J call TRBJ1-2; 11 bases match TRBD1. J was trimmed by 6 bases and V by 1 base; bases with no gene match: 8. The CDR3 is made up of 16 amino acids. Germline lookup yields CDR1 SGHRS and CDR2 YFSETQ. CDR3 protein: CASSLWRTGGVDGYTF. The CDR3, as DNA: TGCGCCAGCAGCTTGTGGAGGACAGGGGGCGTCGATGGCTACACCTTC.